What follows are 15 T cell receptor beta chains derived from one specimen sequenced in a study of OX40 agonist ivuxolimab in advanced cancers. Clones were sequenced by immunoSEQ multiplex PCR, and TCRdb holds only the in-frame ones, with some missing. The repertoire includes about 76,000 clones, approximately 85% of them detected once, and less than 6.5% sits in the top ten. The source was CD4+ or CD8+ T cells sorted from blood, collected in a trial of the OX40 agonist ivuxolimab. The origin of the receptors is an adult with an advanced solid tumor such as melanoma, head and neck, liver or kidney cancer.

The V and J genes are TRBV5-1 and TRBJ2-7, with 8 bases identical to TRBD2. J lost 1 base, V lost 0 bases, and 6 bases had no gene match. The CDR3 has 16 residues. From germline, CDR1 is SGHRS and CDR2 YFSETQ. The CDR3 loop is CASSLETGGRSYEQYF. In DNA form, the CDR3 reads TGCGCCAGCAGCTTGGAAACGGGCGGGAGGTCCTACGAGCAGTACTTC.

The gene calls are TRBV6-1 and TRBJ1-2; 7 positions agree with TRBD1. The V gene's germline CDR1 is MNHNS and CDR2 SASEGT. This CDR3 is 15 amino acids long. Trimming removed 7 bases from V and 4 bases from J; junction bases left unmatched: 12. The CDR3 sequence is CASKDSQGQIYGYTF. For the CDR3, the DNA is TGTGCCAGCAAAGATTCTCAGGGACAGATCTATGGCTACACCTTC.

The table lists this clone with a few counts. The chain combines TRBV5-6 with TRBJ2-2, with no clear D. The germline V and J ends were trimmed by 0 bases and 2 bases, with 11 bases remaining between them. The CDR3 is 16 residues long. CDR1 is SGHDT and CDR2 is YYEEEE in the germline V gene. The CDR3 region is CASSLAALPNTGELFF. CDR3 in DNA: TGTGCCAGCAGCTTGGCAGCACTACCAAACACCGGGGAGCTGTTTTTT.

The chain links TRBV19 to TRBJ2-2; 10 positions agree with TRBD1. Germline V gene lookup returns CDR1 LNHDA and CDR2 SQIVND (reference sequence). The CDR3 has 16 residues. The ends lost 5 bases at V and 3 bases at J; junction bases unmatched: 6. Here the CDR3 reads CASSGDRGRDTGELFF. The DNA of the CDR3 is TGTGCCAGTAGTGGGGACAGGGGTAGAGACACCGGGGAGCTGTTTTTT.

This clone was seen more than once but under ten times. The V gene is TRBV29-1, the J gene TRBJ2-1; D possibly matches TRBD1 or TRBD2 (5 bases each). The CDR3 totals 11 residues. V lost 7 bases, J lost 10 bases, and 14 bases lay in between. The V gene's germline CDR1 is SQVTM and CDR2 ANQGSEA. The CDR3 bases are TGCAGCGGGGGGTCGTCTCGGGAGCAGTTCTTC. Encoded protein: CSGGSSREQFF.

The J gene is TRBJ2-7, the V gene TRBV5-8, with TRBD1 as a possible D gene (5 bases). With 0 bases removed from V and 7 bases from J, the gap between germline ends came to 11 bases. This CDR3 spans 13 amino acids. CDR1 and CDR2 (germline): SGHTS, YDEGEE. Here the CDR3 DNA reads TGTGCCAGCAGCTTGGATTCGGACACTGAGCAGTACTTC. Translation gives CASSLDSDTEQYF.

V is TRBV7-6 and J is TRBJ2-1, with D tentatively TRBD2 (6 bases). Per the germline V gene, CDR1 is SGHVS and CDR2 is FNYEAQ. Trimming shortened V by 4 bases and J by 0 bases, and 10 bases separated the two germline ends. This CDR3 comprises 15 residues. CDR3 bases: TGTGCCAGCAGCTATAGCGGCAGCTCCTACAATGAGCAGTTCTTC. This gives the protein CASSYSGSSYNEQFF.

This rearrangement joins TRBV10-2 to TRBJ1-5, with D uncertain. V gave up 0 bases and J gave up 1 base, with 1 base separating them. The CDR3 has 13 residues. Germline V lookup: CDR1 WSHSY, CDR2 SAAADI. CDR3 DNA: TGCGCCAGCAGTGAGTCGAGCAATCAGCCCCAGCATTTT. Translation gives CASSESSNQPQHF.

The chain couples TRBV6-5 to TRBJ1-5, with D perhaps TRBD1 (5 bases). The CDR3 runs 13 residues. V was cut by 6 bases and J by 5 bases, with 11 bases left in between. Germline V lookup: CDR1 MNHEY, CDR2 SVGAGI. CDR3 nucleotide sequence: TGTGCCAGCAGCCAGGGACCGTATCAGCCCCAGCATTTT. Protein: CASSQGPYQPQHF.

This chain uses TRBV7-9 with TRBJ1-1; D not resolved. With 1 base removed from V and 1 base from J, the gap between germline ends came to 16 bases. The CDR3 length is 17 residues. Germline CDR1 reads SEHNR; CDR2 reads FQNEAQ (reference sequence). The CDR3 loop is CASSLGDFDGGNTEAFF. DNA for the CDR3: TGTGCCAGCAGCTTAGGAGACTTTGACGGTGGGAACACTGAAGCTTTCTTT.

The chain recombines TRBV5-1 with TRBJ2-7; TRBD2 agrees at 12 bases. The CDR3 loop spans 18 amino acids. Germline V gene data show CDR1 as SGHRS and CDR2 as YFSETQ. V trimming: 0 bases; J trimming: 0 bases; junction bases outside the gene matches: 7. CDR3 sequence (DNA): TGCGCCAGCAGCTTGGGGCCGGGACTAGCGGGCAACTCCTACGAGCAGTACTTC. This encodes CASSLGPGLAGNSYEQYF.

This CDR3 is CASSLGSGNQPQHF. CDR3 sequence (DNA): TGTGCCAGCAGCTTAGGGTCGGGAAATCAGCCCCAGCATTTT. The chain is built from TRBV5-5 and TRBJ1-5; D is unclear. The CDR3 loop spans 14 amino acids. V was pared by 2 bases and J by 4 bases, with 10 bases between. Germline assignment: CDR1 SGHKS and CDR2 YYEKEE (reference sequence).

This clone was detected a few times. The CDR3 region has the DNA TGCGCCAGCAGCTTGAAGGGGGGGTCTGAAGCTTTCTTT. Amino acid sequence: CASSLKGGSEAFF. The chain recombines TRBV5-1 with TRBJ1-1, with D perhaps matching TRBD1 (6 bases). The CDR3 is made up of 13 amino acids. V was trimmed by 1 base and J by 6 bases, leaving 10 bases between them. Per germline, CDR1 SGHRS and CDR2 YFSETQ.

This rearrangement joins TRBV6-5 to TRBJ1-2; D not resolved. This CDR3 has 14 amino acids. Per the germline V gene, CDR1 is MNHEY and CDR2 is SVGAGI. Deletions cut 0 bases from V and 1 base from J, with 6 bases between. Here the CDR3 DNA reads TGTGCCAGCAGTTACTCGGGCAGTAACTATGGCTACACCTTC. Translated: CASSYSGSNYGYTF.

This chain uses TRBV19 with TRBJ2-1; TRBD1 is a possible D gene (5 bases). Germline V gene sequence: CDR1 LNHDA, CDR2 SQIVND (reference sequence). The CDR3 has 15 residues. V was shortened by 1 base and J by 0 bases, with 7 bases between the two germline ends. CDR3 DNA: TGTGCCAGTAGTATAGGGACAAACTCCTACAATGAGCAGTTCTTC. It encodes CASSIGTNSYNEQFF.